This TCR beta chain was observed in a study of human T cells and chemical hapten exposure. TCRdb re-called the RACE reads with MiXCR, one entry per CDR3 protein. The sample lists some 300,000 distinct CDR3 sequences; roughly 6% were seen once. Germline V gene lookup returns CDR1 LGHNA and CDR2 YSLEER. There are 16 residues in the CDR3. The germline V and J ends were trimmed by 0 bases and 10 bases, with 20 bases remaining between them. The time point here: pre-sensitization, week 0. Documented treatment: therapeutic diphenylcyclopropenone sensitization with weekly scalp DPC. This clonotype has a count of ten or more.

The chain carries TRBV4-3 and TRBJ2-3; D perhaps matches TRBD2 (6 bases). The receptor comes from a woman aged 18-35 years with alopecia areata. Some clones in this sample may be carry-over from other donors' samples. The sample here was whole blood, taken in connection with sensitization to the hapten diphenylcyclopropenone (DPC). This CDR3 reads CASSQDGTPLWTSQYF. The CDR3 DNA is TGCGCCAGCAGCCAAGATGGGACTCCCCTCTGGACTTCGCAGTATTTT.